Listed below are T cell receptor beta chains from one sample, sequenced in a study of blood T cell repertoires in COVID-19. Some clones are missing from TCRdb's copy, which holds only in-frame ones; the method was immunoSEQ multiplex PCR. Counted here are about 200,000 clones, more than 70% occurring once; the ten biggest clones make up 5% to 6.5%. The sample consisted of peripheral blood. The receptors derive from a man between 40 and 49 years old with active or convalescent COVID-19. The CDR3 runs from the conserved cysteine through the conserved F or W. Each record gives: D gene, J gene, clone size, V gene, CDR3 DNA, CDR3 protein. A D gene is named only where the DNA matches it firmly. Clone size is shown for a subset of rows, as once, few, many or a class of expanded clone.

- | TRBJ1-4 | - | TRBV15 | TGTGCCACCAGCAGACCAGTCGCCGGGGATAATGAAAAACTGTTTTTT | CATSRPVAGDNEKLFF
- | TRBJ1-3 | - | TRBV11-3 | TGTGCCAGCAGCTTCGTGGGAGTGACTGGCTCTGGAAACACCATATATTTT | CASSFVGVTGSGNTIYF
- | TRBJ2-5 | - | TRBV3-1/TRBV3-2 | TGTGCCAGCAGCCAAGGCGGGGTAGGAGAGACCCAGTACTTC | CASSQGGVGETQYF
- | TRBJ1-1 | - | TRBV6-2/TRBV6-3 | TGTGCCAGCAGCGAACTACCACGGACAGACAACACTGAAGCTTTCTTT | CASSELPRTDNTEAFF
TRBD2 | TRBJ2-7 | - | TRBV28 | TGTGCCAGCAGTTTGTTTGGGCTAGCGGGAGGGCCTCTCGAGCAGTACTTC | CASSLFGLAGGPLEQYF
TRBD1 | TRBJ2-3 | - | TRBV14 | TGTGCCAGCAGCTTATACGGACAGGGGGATCCAGATACGCAGTATTTT | CASSLYGQGDPDTQYF
TRBD1 | TRBJ1-2 | - | TRBV11-2 | TGTGCCAGCAGCTCTTCGGACAGGCCCACTAACTATGGCTACACCTTC | CASSSSDRPTNYGYTF
- | TRBJ1-1 | once | TRBV11-2 | TGTGCCAGCAGCCGGAGGGGGGGGGACACTGAAGCTTTCTTT | CASSRRGGDTEAFF
TRBD1 | TRBJ2-7 | - | TRBV5-1 | TGCGCCAGCAGCTTGGTGCCCGGGACAGGGAAATCCTACGAGCAGTACTTC | CASSLVPGTGKSYEQYF
- | TRBJ2-7 | - | TRBV5-1 | TGCGCCAGCAGTCCCGGTGACGCCGGGTACGAGCAGTACTTC | CASSPGDAGYEQYF
- | TRBJ1-5 | - | TRBV30 | TGTGCCTGGAGTCGCGGAAGCAATCAGCCCCAGCATTTT | CAWSRGSNQPQHF
- | TRBJ1-6 | - | TRBV3-1/TRBV3-2 | TGTGCCAGCAGCCAAGATCTTGGCGGAAATAATTCACCCCTCCACTTT | CASSQDLGGNNSPLHF
- | TRBJ1-6 | - | TRBV6-5 | TGTGCCAGCAGTTTCCTCAGTGAATATAATTCACCCCTCCACTTT | CASSFLSEYNSPLHF
TRBD1 | TRBJ2-3 | - | TRBV24-1 | TGTGCCACCAGTGCCTCCCCTCGACAGGGGATCGCAGATACGCAGTATTTT | CATSASPRQGIADTQYF
TRBD2 | TRBJ2-1 | - | TRBV7-6 | TGTGCCAGCAGCCCGTACGGGGCGGGAGCTAGGGATGAGCAGTTCTTC | CASSPYGAGARDEQFF
- | TRBJ1-2 | - | TRBV21-1 | TGTGCCAGCAATCGACAAACTAACTATGGCTACACCTTC | CASNRQTNYGYTF
TRBD1 | TRBJ1-2 | - | TRBV7-8 | TGTGCCAGCAGAACACAGGGGGCAGTAGGCTACACCTTC | CASRTQGAVGYTF
TRBD2 | TRBJ2-1 | once | TRBV5-1 | TGCGCCAGCAGGGCGGGAGGTTCGGCCAATGAGCAGTTCTTC | CASRAGGSANEQFF
TRBD2 | TRBJ2-1 | - | TRBV6-2/TRBV6-3 | TGTGCCAGCAACCCGCGGGGGGGAACCTACAATGAGCAGTTCTTC | CASNPRGGTYNEQFF
- | TRBJ2-1 | - | TRBV5-4 | TGTGCCAGCAGCCTTCCGGGAAGGATCTACAATGAGCAGTTCTTC | CASSLPGRIYNEQFF
- | TRBJ1-6 | - | TRBV21-1 | TGTGCCAGCAGCCCTTGGGAAGTCCAGGAGGGATCTTCACCCCTCCACTTT | CASSPWEVQEGSSPLHF
TRBD2 | TRBJ2-7 | few | TRBV4-2 | TGTGCCAGCAGCCAGACGGGACTAGCGGGCCCCTACGAGCAGTACTTC | CASSQTGLAGPYEQYF
TRBD2 | TRBJ2-7 | - | TRBV7-3 | TGTGCCAGCAGCTACCTCGGGGGGGAGCAGTACTTC | CASSYLGGEQYF
- | TRBJ2-5 | - | TRBV29-1 | TGCAGCGCCCACGGGACTTCCGGGCAGACCCAGTACTTC | CSAHGTSGQTQYF
TRBD1 | TRBJ1-5 | - | TRBV27 | TGTGCCAGCAGTTTGTCACTACCGGGACAGGGTCGTCAGCCCCAGCATTTT | CASSLSLPGQGRQPQHF
- | TRBJ1-1 | - | TRBV7-9 | TGTGCCAGCAGCTTCCGACAGCTCACTAAAGGGCCCACTGAAGCTTTCTTT | CASSFRQLTKGPTEAFF